The 13 T cell receptor beta chains below were found in one sample sequenced in a study of T cells in Graves' hyperthyroidism and ophthalmopathy. Regions amplified from RNA transcripts were the TCR beta CDR3 regions. HTBI primers were used for first-round RT-PCR of the TCR CDR3. TCRdb recomputed calls from the multiplex PCR reads with MiXCR, one row per CDR3 protein. The sample records roughly 600,000 distinct CDR3 sequences, roughly 14% being singletons. Sequenced material: blood. The receptors stem from a woman aged 50 to 60 with Graves' ophthalmopathy.

This clonotype showed up many times. The chain joins TRBV7-9 to TRBJ2-7; perhaps TRBD1 as D (6 bases). V lost 4 bases to trimming and J lost 2 bases, with 18 bases between them. Germline values: CDR1 SEHNR, CDR2 FQNEAQ (reference sequence). The CDR3 is 16 residues long. CDR3 nucleotide sequence: TGTGCCAGCAGCTCACACAGGGTTCTTCCCCCCTACGAGCAGTACTTC. Amino acids: CASSSHRVLPPYEQYF.

This clonotype showed up many times. V gene TRBV3-1 combines with J gene TRBJ2-7; D remains ambiguous. The length of the CDR3 is 13 residues. Germline lookup yields CDR1 LGHDT and CDR2 YNNKEL (reference sequence). V lost 5 bases and J lost 3, with 11 bases in between. The CDR3, as DNA: TGTGCCAGCAGCTTCCGTACGCACTACGAGCAGTACTTC. This codes for CASSFRTHYEQYF.

This clonotype appeared many times. The rearrangement joins TRBV18 to TRBJ1-3; maybe TRBD1 (6 bases). V shed 2 bases and J shed 2 bases, with 13 bases lying between them. The CDR3 runs to 16 residues. CDR1 is KGHSH, CDR2 LQKENI, per germline. For the CDR3, the DNA is TGTGCCAGCTCACCATATGGGACACCGACTGGAAACACCATATATTTT. This sequence encodes CASSPYGTPTGNTIYF.

This clonotype was seen only a few times. The chain combines TRBV4-1 with TRBJ1-5; D unclear. The length of the CDR3 is 14 residues. Between the trimmed V and J ends, which lost 3 bases and 3 bases, there was a span of 9 bases. CDR1 and CDR2 from the germline V gene are MGHRA and YSYEKL. CDR3: CASSHTENNQPQHF. The CDR3 bases are TGCGCCAGCAGCCATACAGAGAACAATCAGCCCCAGCATTTT.

The chain employs TRBV20-1 and TRBJ1-4; TRBD1 agrees at 9 bases. J gave up 7 bases and V 0 bases, and 3 bases lay outside the gene matches. Germline CDR1 and CDR2: DFQATT and SNEGSKA (reference sequence). The CDR3 is made up of 14 amino acids. This CDR3 is CSAREGQGGEKLFF. CDR3 bases: TGCAGTGCTAGAGAGGGACAGGGTGGTGAAAAACTGTTTTTT.

At least ten counts were recorded for this clonotype. The chain carries TRBV27 and TRBJ1-5; D might be TRBD1 (5 bases). The CDR3 runs 19 residues. Germline V CDR1 and CDR2: MNHEY, SMNVEV (reference sequence). The V end was cut by 6 bases, the J end by 1 base, with 25 bases between. The CDR3 region is CASSSSPGLRNWSNQPQHF. The CDR3 nucleotides are TGTGCCAGCAGCAGTTCTCCGGGACTCAGGAATTGGAGCAATCAGCCCCAGCATTTT.

The chain is built from TRBV9 and TRBJ2-3; 11 positions match TRBD2. CDR1 is SGDLS and CDR2 is YYNGEE in the germline V gene. V lost 2 bases, J lost 4 bases, and 3 bases stayed unmatched. This CDR3 contains 15 residues. CDR3 in amino acids: CASSVIAGGPDTQYF. DNA for the CDR3: TGTGCCAGCAGCGTTATAGCGGGAGGGCCAGATACGCAGTATTTT.

This clonotype was observed at least ten times. V usage is TRBV7-9 and J usage is TRBJ2-5; weak D call: TRBD2 (5 bases). CDR3 length: 13 amino acids. Per germline, CDR1 SEHNR and CDR2 FQNEAQ (reference sequence). V was cut by 5 bases and J by 5 bases, with 12 bases left in between. The CDR3 protein is CASSAGAIETQYF. The CDR3 nucleotides read TGTGCCAGCAGCGCGGGTGCGATCGAGACCCAGTACTTC.

The J gene is TRBJ2-1, the V gene TRBV3-1; unclear D gene. The CDR3 is 13 amino acids. V was trimmed by 1 base and J by 5 bases, leaving 6 bases between them. Germline assignment: CDR1 LGHDT and CDR2 YNNKEL (reference sequence). This CDR3 reads CASSQVVHNEQFF. Here the CDR3 DNA reads TGTGCCAGCAGCCAAGTAGTCCACAATGAGCAGTTCTTC.

The rearrangement uses TRBV9 and TRBJ1-4, with 7 bases lining up with TRBD1. The CDR3 has 15 amino acids. J was trimmed by 8 bases and V by 3 bases; bases with no gene match: 10. Germline V gene lookup returns CDR1 SGDLS and CDR2 YYNGEE. This CDR3 reads CASSGPRDRGEKLFF. In DNA, the CDR3 is TGTGCCAGCAGCGGCCCCCGGGACAGAGGGGAAAAACTGTTTTTT.

This clonotype has more than one count but fewer than ten. The V and J genes are TRBV28 and TRBJ2-2; D is undetermined. The V and J ends lost 3 bases and 6 bases respectively, with 11 bases between them. Germline V lookup: CDR1 MDHEN, CDR2 SYDVKM. The CDR3 is 14 amino acids. CDR3 protein: CASSFSYLAGELFF. As DNA, the CDR3 is TGTGCCAGCAGTTTTTCATATCTAGCCGGGGAGCTGTTTTTT.

This clonotype appeared a few times. This chain joins TRBV18 and TRBJ1-2; D possibly corresponds to TRBD1 (5 bases). V shed 5 bases and J shed 3 bases, with 13 bases lying between them. This CDR3 region has 14 residues. The germline V gene encodes CDR1 KGHSH and CDR2 LQKENI. The CDR3 DNA is TGTGCCAGCTCATCCCGGGGAGGGGACTATGGCTACACCTTC. Its translation is CASSSRGGDYGYTF.

This clonotype turned up a few times. This chain joins TRBV28 and TRBJ2-6; 8 bases are shared with TRBD1. CDR3 length: 18 amino acids. V lost 2 bases and J lost 3; bases outside the gene matches: 9. CDR1 and CDR2 from the germline V gene are MDHEN and SYDVKM. DNA for the CDR3: TGTGCCAGCAGTTTAGGTAGAGCAGGGGGCGGTGGGGCCAACGTCCTGACTTTC. This encodes CASSLGRAGGGGANVLTF.